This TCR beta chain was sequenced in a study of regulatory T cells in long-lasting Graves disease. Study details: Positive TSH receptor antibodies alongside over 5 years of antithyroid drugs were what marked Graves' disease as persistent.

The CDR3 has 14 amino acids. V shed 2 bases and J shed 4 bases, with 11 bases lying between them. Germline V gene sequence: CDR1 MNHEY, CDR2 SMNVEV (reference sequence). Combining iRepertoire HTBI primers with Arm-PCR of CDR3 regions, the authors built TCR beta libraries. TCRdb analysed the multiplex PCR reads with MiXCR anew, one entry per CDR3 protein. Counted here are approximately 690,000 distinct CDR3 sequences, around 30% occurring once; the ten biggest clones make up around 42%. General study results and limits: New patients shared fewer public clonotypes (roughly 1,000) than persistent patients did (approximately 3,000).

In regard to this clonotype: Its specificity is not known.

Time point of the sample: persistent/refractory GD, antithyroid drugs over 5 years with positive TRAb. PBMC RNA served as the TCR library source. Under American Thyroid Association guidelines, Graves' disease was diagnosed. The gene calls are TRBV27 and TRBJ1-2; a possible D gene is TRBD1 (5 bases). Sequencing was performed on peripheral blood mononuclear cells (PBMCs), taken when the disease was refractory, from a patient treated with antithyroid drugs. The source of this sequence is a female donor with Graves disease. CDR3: CASSLRGGSYGYTF. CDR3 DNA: TGTGCCAGCAGTTTAAGGGGTGGGAGCTATGGCTACACCTTC.